This TCR beta chain was obtained from a study of post-analysis software for immune sequencing data. Overall study: The patients showed relapsing-remitting, secondary progressive and progressive-relapsing multiple sclerosis courses. General study findings and limits: Five TRBV segments were significantly more frequent in patients than in controls. TRBV5-6, TRBV5-1 and TRBV20-1 were among these segments. There was significantly lower normalized Chao1 diversity in multiple sclerosis patients than in controls. F-measure co-clustering was strong for batch-matched samples.

Unique molecular identifiers were present in the TCR beta cDNA libraries. There were about 1 to 10 million T cells, and roughly 0.5 million cDNA molecules came from them. MiXCR, run by TCRdb on the PCR reads, gives a single entry per CDR3 protein. This table has about 460,000 distinct CDR3 sequences, approximately 45% appearing once. Germline-derived CDR1 and CDR2 are SQVTM and ANQGSEA. This CDR3 contains 19 residues. This clonotype was observed once. Its target is unknown. Mismatch with germline at one junction end may stem from a read error. The chain links TRBV29-1 to TRBJ2-1; no reliable D call. The clonotype was recovered from a girl aged 5-17 years with multiple sclerosis. The specimen was blood. CDR3 region: CSVEDRRGRSWAGYNEQVF. The CDR3 bases are TGCAGCGTTGAAGATCGGCGAGGACGTTCGTGGGCAGGTTACAATGAGCAGGTCTTC.